This entry lists 23 T cell receptor beta chains sequenced from one sample in a study of Ad26.COV2.S vaccination and SARS-CoV-2 variants (dated by TCRdb to the early 2020s). To prepare the library, the immunoSEQ multiplex PCR assay was applied. Entries here come from immuneACCESS through TCRdb and include only in-frame sequences with V and J called. Some clones fail to appear in such tables; in the studies checked, an unresolved V gene covers under half of the shortfall, and the cause of the remainder is unknown. The sample includes about 350,000 clones, with under 95% observed a single time. The ten largest make up roughly 3.9% of the sample. According to the study, the label for this sample's time point signals: individuals recovered from natural SARS-CoV-2 infection. Sequences were derived from peripheral blood, sampled after recovery from COVID-19. The receptor source for this set is a human donor who had recovered from COVID-19.

This chain uses TRBV6-1 with TRBJ1-4; TRBD1 is a possible D gene (5 bases). V shed 2 bases and J shed 3 bases, with 10 bases lying between them. Germline V lookup: CDR1 MNHNS, CDR2 SASEGT. The CDR3 extends over 15 amino acids. For the CDR3, the DNA is TGTGCCAGCAGTGAATCGGGGGTGGCTAATGAAAAACTGTTTTTT. Amino acid sequence: CASSESGVANEKLFF.

V is TRBV29-1 and J is TRBJ1-6; D is possibly TRBD1 (5 bases). The CDR3 covers 14 residues. Trimming left V 7 bases short and J 7 bases short, with 17 bases between. Germline CDR1 is SQVTM and CDR2 is ANQGSEA. CDR3 DNA: TGCAGCGGCCCAGAGTGCCGGGGCAATTCACCCCTCCACTTT. This sequence encodes CSGPECRGNSPLHF.

This clone turned up a few times. The chain is built from TRBV6-5 and TRBJ1-2, with D possibly matching TRBD1 (5 bases). Germline loops: CDR1 MNHEY, CDR2 SVGAGI. The ends were cut back, 6 bases at V and 4 bases at J, with 15 bases in the middle. The CDR3 has 14 amino acids. CDR3 sequence: CASRPGTWGYGYTF. The DNA for the CDR3 is TGTGCCAGCAGGCCCGGGACCTGGGGCTATGGCTACACCTTC.

The J gene is TRBJ1-6, the V gene TRBV5-1; D remains ambiguous. Germline V gives CDR1 SGHRS, CDR2 YFSETQ. This CDR3 contains 17 residues. Trimming cost V 4 bases and J 3 bases, with 17 bases left between them. CDR3 bases: TGCGCCAGCAGCCCGTCGACACGGATTGACTATAATTCACCCCTCCACTTT. Translated: CASSPSTRIDYNSPLHF. The whole variable domain, filled in from reference TRBV5-1 and TRBJ1-6, reads KAGVTQTPRYLIKTRGQQVTLSCSPISGHRSVSWYQQTPGQGLQFLFEYFSETQRNKGNFPGRFSGRQFSNSRSEMNVSTLELGDSALYLCASSPSTRIDYNSPLHFGNGTRLTVT.

The genes are TRBV2 and TRBJ1-2; D is perhaps TRBD1 (6 bases). V was shortened by 1 base and J by 2 bases, with 11 bases between the two germline ends. The CDR3 spans 15 residues. The V gene's germline CDR1 is SNHLY and CDR2 FYNNEI. The CDR3: CASSEGQGYNYGYTF. DNA of the CDR3: TGTGCCAGCAGTGAAGGGCAGGGGTACAACTATGGCTACACCTTC.

The CDR3 region is CASSAGQGYGYTF. DNA of the CDR3: TGCGCCAGCAGCGCAGGACAGGGCTATGGCTACACCTTC. The V call is TRBV5-1, the J call TRBJ1-2; 8 bases are shared with TRBD1. Germline V lookup: CDR1 SGHRS, CDR2 YFSETQ. There are 13 residues in the CDR3. V lost 4 bases to trimming and J lost 4 bases; unmatched junction nucleotides: 3.

The chain carries TRBV21-1 and TRBJ1-5; TRBD1 was called by the table and not checked on the DNA. TRBV21-1 is assigned pseudogene status. This CDR3 is 22 amino acids long. The CDR3 loop reads CASSKIDRTASPAGYSNQPQHF. As DNA, the CDR3 is TGTGCCAGCAGCAAGATTGATAGGACAGCGAGCCCGGCGGGCTATAGCAATCAGCCCCAGCATTTT.

The V and J genes are TRBV2 and TRBJ1-6, with TRBD1 as a possible D gene (6 bases). CDR1 is SNHLY, CDR2 FYNNEI, per germline. The germline V and J ends were trimmed by 6 bases and 10 bases, with 16 bases remaining between them. The CDR3 is 14 amino acids. CDR3: CASSNREGGSPLHF. In nucleotides, the CDR3 is TGTGCCAGCAGCAACAGGGAAGGCGGATCACCCCTCCACTTT.

CDR3: CASSPSRAEQYF. The CDR3 DNA reads TGTGCCAGCAGCCCTTCCCGGGCCGAGCAGTACTTC. This chain uses TRBV13 with TRBJ2-7; D gene unclear. V lost 5 bases and J 6 bases, leaving 11 bases between the germline ends. CDR1 is PRHDT and CDR2 is FYEKMQ in the germline V gene (reference sequence). The CDR3 covers 12 residues.

The chain joins TRBV11-1 to TRBJ2-7; TRBD2 agrees at 8 bases. Germline loops: CDR1 SGHAT, CDR2 FQDESV (reference sequence). The CDR3 totals 13 residues. The V segment lost 6 bases and the J segment 5 bases; nucleotides outside the gene matches: 6. The CDR3 here is CASRIGGAHEQYF. The CDR3 DNA reads TGTGCCAGCAGAATCGGGGGGGCCCACGAGCAGTACTTC.

The chain has TRBV9 and TRBJ1-1, with TRBD1 identical over 7 bases. The CDR3 sequence is 12 residues long. CDR1 is SGDLS, CDR2 YYNGEE, per germline. V lost 7 bases, J lost 7 bases, and 7 bases stayed unmatched. The CDR3 protein is CASSGGQGEAFF. The CDR3 DNA reads as TGTGCCAGCTCAGGGGGTCAGGGTGAAGCTTTCTTT. Combining the CDR3 with reference TRBV9 and TRBJ1-1 gives the whole variable domain DSGVTQTPKHLITATGQRVTLRCSPRSGDLSVYWYQQSLDQGLQFLIQYYNGEERAKGNILERFSAQQFPDLHSELNLSSLELGDSALYFCASSGGQGEAFFGQGTRLTVV.

This clone has just one count. This chain links TRBV5-4 with TRBJ1-1, with unresolved D. The germline CDR1 and CDR2 sequences are SGHNT and YYREEE (reference sequence). Trimming cost V 1 base and J 5 bases, with 12 bases left between them. The CDR3 spans 14 residues. The CDR3 is CASSLYQVKTEAFF. The CDR3 nucleotides are TGTGCCAGCAGCTTGTATCAGGTTAAGACTGAAGCTTTCTTT.

The chain carries TRBV7-9 and TRBJ1-5, with no clear D. V was clipped by 0 bases and J by 7 bases, with 10 bases between them. From germline, CDR1 is SEHNR and CDR2 FQNEAQ (reference sequence). The CDR3 is 14 amino acids. This CDR3 is CASSLAGSEQPQHF. In DNA, the CDR3 is TGTGCCAGCAGCTTAGCAGGGTCGGAACAGCCCCAGCATTTT. The full variable domain, rest sourced from reference TRBV7-9 and TRBJ1-5, is DTGVSQNPRHKITKRGQNVTFRCDPISEHNRLYWYRQTLGQGPEFLTYFQNEAQLEKSRLLSDRFSAERPKGSFSTLEIQRTEQGDSAMYLCASSLAGSEQPQHFGDGTRLSIL.

This clone occurred once. V usage is TRBV10-2 and J usage is TRBJ1-1; D may be TRBD1 (5 bases). The germline CDR1 and CDR2 sequences are WSHSY and SAAADI. The CDR3 covers 12 residues. Deletions cut 1 base from V and 11 bases from J, with 11 bases between. The CDR3 sequence is CASSEWGGSAFF. The CDR3 bases are TGCGCCAGCAGTGAGTGGGGGGGTAGCGCTTTCTTT.

This sequence joins TRBV10-1 and TRBJ2-2, with unresolved D. V gave up 6 bases and J gave up 5 bases, with 13 bases separating them. Germline CDR1 is WNHNN and CDR2 is SYGVQD (reference sequence). This CDR3 contains 14 residues. The CDR3 sequence: CASREDFETGELFF. The CDR3 coding sequence is TGCGCCAGCAGGGAAGACTTTGAGACCGGGGAGCTGTTTTTT.

The genes are TRBV7-2 and TRBJ2-1, with 7 nucleotides matching TRBD2. The CDR3 has 15 amino acids. V was pared by 5 bases and J by 0 bases, with 4 bases of the junction left unmatched. Germline V CDR1 and CDR2: SGHTA, FQGNSA. Here the CDR3 DNA reads TGTGCCAGCAGCCTAAGGACTAGCTCCTACAATGAGCAGTTCTTC. Amino acids: CASSLRTSSYNEQFF. The full variable domain, with the rest looked up from reference TRBV7-2 and TRBJ2-1, is GAGVSQSPSNKVTEKGKDVELRCDPISGHTALYWYRQSLGQGLEFLIYFQGNSAPDKSGLPSDRFSAERTGGSVSTLTIQRTQQEDSAVYLCASSLRTSSYNEQFFGPGTRLTVL.

The J gene is TRBJ1-2, the V gene TRBV28, with D possibly being TRBD1 (6 bases). V shed 6 bases and J shed 3 bases, with 20 bases lying between them. From germline, CDR1 is MDHEN and CDR2 SYDVKM. CDR3 length equals 16 residues. Here the CDR3 reads CASRQDPPTGHYGYTF. CDR3 coding DNA: TGTGCCAGCAGACAGGATCCCCCAACAGGGCACTATGGCTACACCTTC.

The CDR3 bases are TGTGCCAGCAGTGGGGACAGAACTATGAACACTGAAGCTTTCTTT. Protein sequence: CASSGDRTMNTEAFF. The chain joins TRBV2 to TRBJ1-1; 7 bases fit TRBD1. Germline-derived CDR1 and CDR2 are SNHLY and FYNNEI. There are 15 residues in the CDR3. With V trimmed by 4 bases and J by 0 bases, 5 bases remained unmatched. The whole variable domain, filled in from reference TRBV2 and TRBJ1-1, reads EPEVTQTPSHQVTQMGQEVILRCVPISNHLYFYWYRQILGQKVEFLVSFYNNEISEKSEIFDDQFSVERPDGSNFTLKIRSTKLEDSAMYFCASSGDRTMNTEAFFGQGTRLTVV.

The rearrangement links TRBV4-1 to TRBJ2-6, with unresolved D. Between the trimmed V and J ends, which lost 4 bases and 3 bases, there was a span of 10 bases. The germline V gene encodes CDR1 MGHRA and CDR2 YSYEKL. CDR3 size: 15 residues. CDR3 sequence: CASSLTRVGANVLTF. For the CDR3, the DNA is TGCGCCAGCAGCCTTACACGCGTTGGGGCCAACGTCCTGACTTTC.

On this clone itself: One end of the junction is discordant with germline, which a read error may explain. This sequence joins TRBV7-7 and TRBJ2-5, with TRBD2 identical over 13 bases. The CDR3 contains 16 residues. Per the germline V gene, CDR1 is SSHAT and CDR2 is FNYEAQ (reference sequence). This CDR3 reads CASSLAGLAGTETQYF. CDR3 DNA sequence: TGTGCTAGCAGCTTAGCGGGACTAGCGGGGACCGAGACCCAGTACTTC.

V and J are TRBV5-1 and TRBJ2-7; 9 bases map to TRBD2. The CDR3 has 16 residues. The V and J ends lost 0 bases and 3 bases, in that order; junction bases with no gene match: 7. The germline V gene encodes CDR1 SGHRS and CDR2 YFSETQ. CDR3 sequence reads: CASSLAGASGVYEQYF. The CDR3 DNA reads as TGCGCCAGCAGCTTGGCGGGGGCTAGCGGGGTCTACGAGCAGTACTTC.

V and J are TRBV5-1 and TRBJ1-6; D is unresolved. There are 15 residues in the CDR3. Trimming removed 0 bases from V and 3 bases from J, with 7 bases in between. Germline-derived CDR1 and CDR2 are SGHRS and YFSETQ. CDR3 coding DNA: TGCGCCAGCAGCTTGGTTGGGGTCTATAATTCACCCCTCCACTTT. It yields the protein CASSLVGVYNSPLHF. The full variable domain, with the rest looked up from reference TRBV5-1 and TRBJ1-6, is KAGVTQTPRYLIKTRGQQVTLSCSPISGHRSVSWYQQTPGQGLQFLFEYFSETQRNKGNFPGRFSGRQFSNSRSEMNVSTLELGDSALYLCASSLVGVYNSPLHFGNGTRLTVT.

The chain couples TRBV18 to TRBJ1-1; 10 bases agree with TRBD1. Germline-derived CDR1 and CDR2 are KGHSH and LQKENI. The CDR3 totals 15 residues. The V segment lost 4 bases and the J segment 6 bases; nucleotides outside the gene matches: 8. CDR3 sequence: CASSRGTGENAEAFF. CDR3 nucleotides: TGTGCCAGCTCACGAGGGACAGGGGAAAACGCTGAAGCTTTCTTT. Together with reference TRBV18 and TRBJ1-1, the CDR3 gives the full variable domain: NAGVMQNPRHLVRRRGQEARLRCSPMKGHSHVYWYRQLPEEGLKFMVYLQKENIIDESGMPKERFSAEFPKEGPSILRIQQVVRGDSAAYFCASSRGTGENAEAFFGQGTRLTVV.